The 22 T cell receptor beta chains below were found in one sample sequenced in a study of Ad26.COV2.S vaccination and SARS-CoV-2 variants (dated by TCRdb to the early 2020s). The library was obtained by the immunoSEQ multiplex PCR assay. TCRdb obtained this table from immuneACCESS and retained in-frame rearrangements with V and J assigned. These tables miss some clones; where compared with another copy, unresolved V genes account for less than half of the shortfall, and the remainder is unexplained. The sample contains 350,000 to 500,000 clones, 89% of them found a single time. Approximately 2.5% of the sample is in the top ten clones. In the paper's terms, the treatment or condition label means: roughly 20 received Ad26.COV2.S at low or high dose, single or two shots; roughly 5 received placebo; per-sample allocation not given. Repertoires of vaccine and placebo recipients were sequenced from samples taken on day 63 after the first injection.

This material consisted of peripheral blood, taken in a trial of Ad26.COV2.S vaccine versus placebo. These receptors were obtained from a person between 18 and 65 years old who received the Ad26.COV2.S COVID-19 vaccine or a placebo.

The chain is built from TRBV7-6 and TRBJ2-1; 9 bases are shared with TRBD2. With 3 bases clipped from V and 6 bases from J, the junction kept 3 bases outside the gene matches. Per the germline V gene, CDR1 is SGHVS and CDR2 is FNYEAQ. This CDR3 region has 14 residues. CDR3 nucleotide sequence: TGTGCCAGCAGCTTTGGGACTAGCCCCAATGAGCAGTTCTTC. Protein sequence: CASSFGTSPNEQFF.

V usage is TRBV12-3 or TRBV12-4 and J usage is TRBJ1-1, with D unresolved. The CDR3 loop spans 12 amino acids. Trimming pared 6 bases from V and 13 bases from J, leaving 18 bases between. The CDR3 DNA sequence: TGTGCCAGCAGCCAGGTAACACTGAAGTTTTTCTTT. Protein sequence: CASSQVTLKFFF.

This clone was seen a single time. The chain joins TRBV19 to TRBJ2-2; no clear D. This CDR3 comprises 13 residues. Germline CDR1 reads LNHDA; CDR2 reads SQIVND (reference sequence). Trimming shortened V by 6 bases and J by 2 bases, and 7 bases separated the two germline ends. The chain's CDR3 is CASSQVNTGELFF. In DNA form, the CDR3 reads TGTGCCAGTAGCCAGGTTAACACCGGGGAGCTGTTTTTT.

J is TRBJ1-3 and V is TRBV7-9; D call uncertain. The CDR3 has 18 amino acids. With 6 bases removed from V and 3 bases from J, the gap between germline ends came to 24 bases. Germline CDR1 is SEHNR and CDR2 is FQNEAQ (reference sequence). The chain's CDR3 is CASSIVGQGSPIGNTIYF. Here the CDR3 DNA reads TGTGCCAGCAGTATTGTTGGCCAAGGGAGCCCCATTGGAAACACCATATATTTT.

The chain couples TRBV4-3 to TRBJ2-1; no clear D gene. Between the trimmed V and J ends, which lost 0 bases and 1 base, there was a span of 4 bases. The CDR3 contains 14 residues. Germline-derived CDR1 and CDR2 are LGHNA and YSLEER. Written as DNA, the CDR3 is TGCGCCAGCAGCCAAGACCCGTCCTACAATGAGCAGTTCTTC. Protein: CASSQDPSYNEQFF.

The chain recombines TRBV6-6 with TRBJ1-2; tentatively, D is TRBD1 (6 bases). The CDR3 totals 16 residues. Trimming took off 5 bases at V and 4 bases at J, with 20 bases between the two ends. Per the germline V gene, CDR1 is MNHNY and CDR2 is SVGAGI (reference sequence). CDR3 loop: CASSRTAVGVSYGYTF. The CDR3 region has the DNA TGTGCCAGCAGTCGGACAGCGGTCGGGGTTAGCTATGGCTACACCTTC.

The chain employs TRBV18 and TRBJ1-1; tentatively, D is TRBD1 (6 bases). V lost 2 bases and J lost 8, with 15 bases in between. CDR3 length: 14 residues. Germline assignment: CDR1 KGHSH and CDR2 LQKENI. The CDR3 reads CASSPTRGDFEAFF. The CDR3 DNA sequence: TGTGCCAGCTCACCAACGAGGGGGGACTTCGAAGCTTTCTTT.

The chain joins TRBV19 to TRBJ1-5; 8 bases match TRBD1. The CDR3 runs to 14 residues. Trimming removed 10 bases from V and 5 bases from J; junction bases left unmatched: 10. CDR1 and CDR2 (germline): LNHDA, SQIVND (reference sequence). The CDR3 DNA is TGTGCCACTCTGGACAGGGTTGGCTATCAGCCCCAGCATTTT. As protein: CATLDRVGYQPQHF.

V gene TRBV2 combines with J gene TRBJ1-2; no clear D. This CDR3 has 11 amino acids. Germline CDR1 reads SNHLY; CDR2 reads FYNNEI. Trimming removed 9 bases from V and 9 bases from J, with 14 bases in between. CDR3 DNA sequence: TGTGCCAGTCAGGTCTACCAAAGCTACACCTTC. As protein: CASQVYQSYTF. The whole variable domain, filled in from reference TRBV2 and TRBJ1-2, reads EPEVTQTPSHQVTQMGQEVILRCVPISNHLYFYWYRQILGQKVEFLVSFYNNEISEKSEIFDDQFSVERPDGSNFTLKIRSTKLEDSAMYFCASQVYQSYTFGSGTRLTVV.

V gene TRBV28 combines with J gene TRBJ2-7, with 8 positions matching TRBD2. CDR1 is MDHEN, CDR2 SYDVKM, per germline. V lost 3 bases to trimming and J lost 3 bases; unmatched junction nucleotides: 25. This CDR3 has 21 amino acids. DNA for the CDR3: TGTGCCAGCAGTTTGAATCGGGGGTCTCGAGAGAGGAGCGGGAGAGTCTACGAGCAGTACGTC. This sequence encodes CASSLNRGSRERSGRVYEQYV.

This chain uses TRBV7-6 with TRBJ1-3, with D possibly TRBD1 on 5 matching bases. The CDR3 length is 17 residues. The ends were cut back, 4 bases at V and 0 bases at J, with 16 bases in the middle. Germline V gene data show CDR1 as SGHVS and CDR2 as FNYEAQ. CDR3 bases: TGTGCCAGCAGCTCATCCGGGACGAGCTTCTCTGGAAACACCATATATTTT. This translates into CASSSSGTSFSGNTIYF.

This chain connects TRBV11-2 to TRBJ1-4; D unresolved. V lost 3 bases and J 0 bases, leaving 14 bases between the germline ends. The germline V gene has CDR1 SGHAT and CDR2 FQNNGV. The CDR3 spans 17 residues. The chain's CDR3 is CASSLVPSLATNEKLFF. CDR3 in DNA: TGTGCCAGCAGCTTGGTTCCCAGTCTTGCAACTAATGAAAAACTGTTTTTT.

V and J are TRBV29-1 and TRBJ1-2; D not certain. The CDR3 is 11 residues long. Germline V gene sequence: CDR1 SQVTM, CDR2 ANQGSEA. V lost 4 bases and J lost 2, with 5 bases in between. The CDR3 nucleotides read TGCAGCGTTGCTCACAACTATGGCTACACCTTC. Its translation: CSVAHNYGYTF.

This chain uses TRBV27 with TRBJ2-7, with a weak D call TRBD1 (6 bases). V lost 9 bases and J 3 bases, leaving 27 bases between the germline ends. The CDR3 has 17 amino acids. Germline V gene lookup returns CDR1 MNHEY and CDR2 SMNVEV (reference sequence). In DNA, the CDR3 is TGTGCCAGTCCCCTAGGGCCACTCTGGACAGAGTTCTACGAGCAGTACTTC. It yields the protein CASPLGPLWTEFYEQYF.

The chain carries TRBV5-5 and TRBJ2-1, with D perhaps matching TRBD1 (5 bases). Germline V CDR1 and CDR2: SGHKS, YYEKEE (reference sequence). Trimming shortened V by 4 bases and J by 4 bases, and 15 bases separated the two germline ends. The CDR3 is 15 amino acids. The CDR3 bases are TGTGCCAGCAGCCCAACCCAGACAGTTTACAATGAGCAGTTCTTC. It is translated as CASSPTQTVYNEQFF.

V is TRBV3-1 (or the pseudogene TRBV3-2) and J is TRBJ1-5; D possibly corresponds to TRBD1 (6 bases). Germline V gene data show CDR1 as LGHDT and CDR2 as YNNKEL (reference sequence). V lost 3 bases and J lost 2, with 14 bases in between. This CDR3 has 16 amino acids. The CDR3 spells CASSQAGGLGNQPQHF. CDR3 coding DNA: TGTGCCAGCAGCCAGGCTGGGGGCTTGGGCAATCAGCCCCAGCATTTT.

The chain combines TRBV12-5 with TRBJ2-2, with D perhaps matching TRBD1 (7 bases). Looked up from germline, CDR1 is LGHNT and CDR2 is FRNRAP. CDR3 size: 16 residues. V lost 1 base and J 4 bases, leaving 13 bases between the germline ends. In nucleotides, the CDR3 is TGTGCTAGTGGTTTGGCACTCAGGGGGGTCACCGGGGAGCTGTTTTTT. Its translation is CASGLALRGVTGELFF.

The chain joins TRBV4-1 to TRBJ2-1; D is perhaps TRBD2 (5 bases). Germline V gives CDR1 MGHRA, CDR2 YSYEKL. Trimming took 4 bases from V and 12 from J, leaving 16 bases between them. The CDR3 length is 13 residues. The DNA for the CDR3 is TGCGCCAGCAGCCGAGAACTAGATCTACGGCAGTTCTTC. It encodes CASSRELDLRQFF.

There are a few counts of this clone. This chain links TRBV7-9 with TRBJ2-2; 9 nucleotides agree with TRBD1. The trim removed 5 bases at V and 6 bases at J, leaving 10 bases unmatched. Germline V gene sequence: CDR1 SEHNR, CDR2 FQNEAQ (reference sequence). The CDR3 runs to 16 residues. The CDR3 bases are TGTGCCAGCAGCACCCGTCCCGGGACAGGGTCCGGGGAGCTGTTTTTT. Amino acid sequence: CASSTRPGTGSGELFF.

The chain couples TRBV5-1 to TRBJ2-1; 13 positions agree with TRBD2. The germline CDR1 and CDR2 sequences are SGHRS and YFSETQ. This CDR3 is built from 17 residues. The junction had 6 bases not matched to a gene; V was cut back by 4 bases and J by 2 bases. The CDR3 DNA is TGCGCCAGCAGCGCGACTGGGACTAGCGGGGCCTACAATGAGCAGTTCTTC. Translated: CASSATGTSGAYNEQFF.

The rearrangement links TRBV7-9 to TRBJ2-2; 7 nucleotides line up with TRBD1. The CDR3 has 14 amino acids. Germline V gene sequence: CDR1 SEHNR, CDR2 FQNEAQ (reference sequence). The V segment lost 4 bases and the J segment 6 bases; nucleotides outside the gene matches: 5. The CDR3 region has the DNA TGTGCCAGCAGCTCCCTACAGGGGCCCGGGGAGCTGTTTTTT. Translation: CASSSLQGPGELFF.

The chain has TRBV28 and TRBJ1-4, with 7 bases that match TRBD1. This CDR3 is 13 amino acids long. CDR1 and CDR2 from the germline V gene are MDHEN and SYDVKM. Trimming at V came to 4 bases and at J to 8 bases, leaving 4 bases not matched to a gene. The CDR3 is CASSSRGDEKLFF. CDR3 DNA: TGTGCCAGCAGTTCCAGGGGGGACGAAAAACTGTTTTTT.